This T cell receptor beta chain was identified in a study of T cell responses to AZD1222 COVID-19 vaccine (dated by TCRdb to the early 2020s). Turning to the overall study: AZD1222 recipients given second doses at about 4 weeks or at about 12 weeks were pooled, since spike-specific TCR depth and breadth were not found to differ between the two schedules. TCR sequencing covered 233 trial participants: 200 to 210 given two doses of AZD1222 and about 26 given two doses of MenACWY control vaccine. Trial participants were enrolled by age into subgroups of 18-55, 56-69 and 70-plus years, and about 150, 27 and 61 TCR-sequenced participants, respectively, were included in these subgroups. What the research found in general, with its limitations: Because no day 14 peak-response samples were available, the repertoires could be characterized only after the peak T cell response. The vaccine-associated CD4 TCRs covered the entire spike protein, and the dominant responses fell in regions 160-218 and 743-854. Conclusions about previously exposed vaccinees were limited because only a handful of AZD1222 recipients were SARS-CoV-2 seropositive at baseline. Participants were mostly white British, with more females than males. The authors suggested clonal diversity may have been underestimated. After two AZD1222 doses, both the breadth and the depth of spike-specific TCRs were significantly higher than at day 0 and than in MenACWY recipients. Epitopes outside the regions mutated in the B.1.351 and B.1.1.7 variants were reportedly recognized by nearly half of the unique spike-specific TCRs. The 56-69-year group was small, and its depth increase did not reach significance, likely because of low power.

The time point label here, explained by the study, means: baseline before first vaccination. Samples from vaccinated people were obtained from the UK trials COV001 and COV002, which included a single-blind randomized controlled phase 2/3 trial of AZD1222 (ChAdOx1 nCoV-19) in healthy adults. For TCRbeta chain sequencing, PBMC samples were collected from trial participants at day 0 and at day 28 after the second dose. As concerns this clone: Its antigen remains undetermined. Base qualities are missing; no much larger clone stands one base away.

The CDR3 regions of human TCRbeta chains were analyzed by immunosequencing. The original methods were these. TCRs in the repertoires were compared against a reference library of SARS-CoV-2-specific TCRs that had been generated with the MIRA antigen-specificity platform. Breadth was defined as the fraction of unique TCRs that were SARS-CoV-2-associated, and depth was defined as the fraction of total T cells that were SARS-CoV-2-associated. Using the MIRA data, each spike-specific TCR was mapped to the spike region that the TCR reacts to and placed in a CD4 or CD8 class. Log10-transformed breadth and depth values were compared by one-way ANOVA with Sidak's multiple comparisons tests. Drawn from immuneACCESS, this table holds only the in-frame rearrangements with V and J called that TCRdb kept. Clones are partly lost; checked studies trace under half to an unresolved V gene and leave the rest unexplained. V and J calls and clone size follow that table, whereas D and trimming were derived from the DNA. The sample table records over 85,000 clones; around nine tenths of these occur just once. Of the sample, under 8.5% falls within the top ten clones.

The CDR3 measures 15 amino acids from cysteine to phenylalanine. Only the CDR3 DNA stays, 45 bases, in frame from base 1. Clipping removes 3 bases from V and 2 bases from J, with 7 as the unmatched junction base count. Via the germline V gene, CDR1 is SGHDT and CDR2 YYEEEE. The sample consisted of peripheral blood, taken on day 0 of AZD1222 vaccination. This chain is built from TRBV5-6 and TRBJ2-7; TRBD1 lines up with 8 middle nucleotides. This clonotype was obtained from an adult in good health. The CDR3 reads CASSYRRTGTYEQYF. In nucleotide form, the sequence is TGTGCCAGCAGCTACCGAAGGACAGGGACCTACGAGCAGTACTTC.